The source of this T cell receptor (beta chain) is a study of control samples from healthy donors and cancer patients. Only in-frame clones appear in the TCRdb table, and some are missing; sequencing was by immunoSEQ multiplex PCR. The data contain about 51,000 clones, about four fifths of them singletons. Trimming took 3 bases from V and 9 from J, leaving 12 bases between them. The CDR3 has 13 amino acids. Germline CDR1 and CDR2: LNHDA and SQIVND (reference sequence). This receptor was identified in a man in his 70s in good health. The chain combines TRBV19 with TRBJ2-1, with D perhaps TRBD1 or TRBD2 (5 bases each). Specimen: blood. The DNA for the CDR3 is TGTGCCAGTAGTATTGAGGACGGGACTGAGCAGTTCTTC. The encoded protein is CASSIEDGTEQFF.